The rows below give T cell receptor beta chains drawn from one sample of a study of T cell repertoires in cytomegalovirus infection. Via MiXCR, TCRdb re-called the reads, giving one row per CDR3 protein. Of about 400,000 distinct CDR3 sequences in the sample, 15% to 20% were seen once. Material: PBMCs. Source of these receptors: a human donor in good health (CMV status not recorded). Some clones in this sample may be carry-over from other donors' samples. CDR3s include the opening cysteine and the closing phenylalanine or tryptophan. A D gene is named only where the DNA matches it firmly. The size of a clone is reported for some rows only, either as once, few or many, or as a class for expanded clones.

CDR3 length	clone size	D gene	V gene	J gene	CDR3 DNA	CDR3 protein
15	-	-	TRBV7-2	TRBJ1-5	TGTGCCAGCAGCTTATTGGGGTCCGGCAATCAGCCCCAGCATTTT	CASSLLGSGNQPQHF
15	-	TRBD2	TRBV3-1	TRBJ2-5	TGTGCCAGCAGCCATCTAGCGGGGGGCGGGGAGACCCAGTACTTC	CASSHLAGGGETQYF
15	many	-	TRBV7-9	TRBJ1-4	TGTGCCAGCAGCCCGCCGCCTCGCGGTAATGAAAAACTGTTTTTT	CASSPPPRGNEKLFF
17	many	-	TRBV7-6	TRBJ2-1	TGTGCCAGCAGCGCACAGGGTCCGGGTAGCTTCTACAATGAGCAGTTCTTC	CASSAQGPGSFYNEQFF
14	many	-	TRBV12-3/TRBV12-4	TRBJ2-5	TGTGCCAGCAGTTCCAATCTAGGCGCAGAGACCCAGTACTTC	CASSSNLGAETQYF
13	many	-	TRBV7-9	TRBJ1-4	TGTGCCGGAGCCTCGAGTCTTAATGAAAAACTGTTTTTT	CAGASSLNEKLFF
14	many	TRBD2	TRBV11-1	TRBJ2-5	TGTGCCAGCAGCCCATCGACTAGCTTGGAGACCCAGTACTTC	CASSPSTSLETQYF
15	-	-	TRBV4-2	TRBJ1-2	TGTGCCAGCAGCCAAGATCTGCAGAATAACTATGGCTACACCTTC	CASSQDLQNNYGYTF
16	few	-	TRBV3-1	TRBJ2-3	TGTGCCAGCAGCCAAGATGTTGGGGGGCCAAGAGATACGCAGTATTTT	CASSQDVGGPRDTQYF
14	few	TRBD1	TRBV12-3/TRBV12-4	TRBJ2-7	TGTGCCAGCAGTTACGGGGACAGGGGAATTAGGCAGTACTTC	CASSYGDRGIRQYF
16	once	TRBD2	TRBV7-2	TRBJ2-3	TGTGCCAGCAGGTGGCGGGGGACCGGATACACAGATACGCAGTATTTT	CASRWRGTGYTDTQYF
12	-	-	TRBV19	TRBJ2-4	TGTGCCAGTATGGGGGAACCAAACATTCAGTACTTC	CASMGEPNIQYF
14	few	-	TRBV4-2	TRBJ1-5	TGTGCCAGCAGCCAAGTAGGGGGGAATCAGCCCCAGCATTTT	CASSQVGGNQPQHF
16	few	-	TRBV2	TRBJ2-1	TGTGCCAGCAGCCTACCTCCCGGACACGGCCGGGGTGAGCAGTTCTTC	CASSLPPGHGRGEQFF
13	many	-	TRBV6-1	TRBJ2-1	TGTGCCAGCAGCGTGGGTACCTACAATGAGCAGTTCTTC	CASSVGTYNEQFF